This entry describes one TCR beta chain. Its antigen is not known. This record comes from a study of response to subunit inactivated influenza vaccine. Trimming shortened V by 0 bases and J by 0 bases, and 10 bases separated the two germline ends. This CDR3 comprises 16 residues. Germline CDR1 is SGHRS and CDR2 is YFSETQ. TCRdb called the RT-PCR reads again in MiXCR, with one record for every CDR3 protein. The table lists 650,000 to 800,000 distinct CDR3 sequences, approximately 13% of them singletons. Findings and limits, study-wide: The authors offered the suggestion that each seasonal influenza vaccination recruits few new T cells.

Material: PBMCs from blood, obtained roughly 2 weeks before vaccination. The chain combines TRBV5-1 with TRBJ2-4; TRBD1 might be the D (6 bases). The clonotype was recovered from a man in his forties or fifties who received an inactivated influenza vaccine. CDR3 amino acids: CASSLGDTLAKNIQYF. As DNA, the CDR3 is TGCGCCAGCAGCTTGGGGGACACGTTAGCCAAAAACATTCAGTACTTC.